This TCR beta chain emerged from a study of T cell responses to AZD1222 COVID-19 vaccine listed by TCRdb under 2021. For the wider study: AZD1222 recipients with second doses at about 4 weeks or about 12 weeks were pooled, because spike-specific TCR depth and breadth did not differ between schedules. TCR sequencing was performed for roughly 250 trial participants, of whom about 200 were given two doses of AZD1222 and some 26 were given two doses of MenACWY control vaccine. Trial participants were enrolled by age into 18-55, 56-69 and 70-plus year subgroups, with approximately 150, 28 and 58 TCR-sequenced participants respectively. Points the paper makes about the study in general: Because no day 14 peak-response samples were available, the repertoires could be characterized only after the peak T cell response. Conclusions about previously exposed vaccinees are limited because only six or seven AZD1222 recipients were SARS-CoV-2 seropositive at baseline. Participants were mostly white British, with more females than males. The authors suggested clonal diversity may have been underestimated. After two AZD1222 doses, spike-specific TCR breadth and depth were significantly higher than at day 0 and than in MenACWY recipients. In the small 56-69-year group, the increase in depth fell short of significance, most likely because of low power. CD4 TCRs associated with the vaccine covered the entire spike protein, and the dominant responses were in regions 160-218 and 743-854. Reportedly, close to half of the unique spike-specific TCRs recognized epitopes lying outside the regions that are mutated in the B.1.351 and B.1.1.7 variants.

The germline V gene (reference sequence) supplies CDR1 LNHDA and CDR2 SQIVND. V is clipped by 3 bases and J by 3 bases, and the sequence between their germline boundaries is 0 bases long. Spanning cysteine to phenylalanine, the CDR3 consists of 11 amino acids. Of the read, only the CDR3 DNA is kept; its 33 bases are in frame from base 1. The time point tag for this specimen amounts to: baseline before first vaccination. Vaccinee samples were obtained from the UK trials COV001 and COV002, which included a single-blind randomized controlled phase 2/3 trial of AZD1222 (ChAdOx1 nCoV-19) in healthy adults. For TCRbeta chain sequencing, PBMC samples from trial participants were taken at day 0 and at day 28 after the second dose. The CDR3 regions of human TCRbeta chains were analyzed by immunosequencing. The paper's data handling went like this. Repertoire TCRs were matched against a reference library of SARS-CoV-2-specific TCRs generated with the MIRA antigen-specificity platform. Breadth meant the fraction of unique TCRs that were SARS-CoV-2-associated, whereas depth meant the fraction of total T cells that were SARS-CoV-2-associated. Each spike-specific TCR was assigned to its reactive spike region and to a CD4 or CD8 class using the MIRA data. Log10-transformed breadth and depth values were compared by one-way ANOVA with Sidak's multiple comparisons tests. TCRdb took over this immuneACCESS table, retaining in-frame rearrangements with V and J assigned. Such tables are incomplete; in checked studies, under half of the missing clones stem from an unresolved V gene, and the remainder is unexplained. V and J calls and clone size are as listed in that table; D and trimming were resolved from the DNA. The sample table records 200,000 or so clones; around 92% of these occur just once. In total, the top ten clones hold 9.2% of the sample.

Comment on this clone: Its antigen is unknown. One base away there is no much larger clone; base qualities are not given.

The V gene is TRBV19 and the J gene is TRBJ1-3, with no confidently assigned D gene. The TCR was taken from an adult in good health. The specimen was peripheral blood, collected on day 0 of AZD1222 vaccination. The CDR3 protein sequence reads: CASSIGNTIYF. The bases read TGTGCCAGTAGTATTGGAAACACCATATATTTT.